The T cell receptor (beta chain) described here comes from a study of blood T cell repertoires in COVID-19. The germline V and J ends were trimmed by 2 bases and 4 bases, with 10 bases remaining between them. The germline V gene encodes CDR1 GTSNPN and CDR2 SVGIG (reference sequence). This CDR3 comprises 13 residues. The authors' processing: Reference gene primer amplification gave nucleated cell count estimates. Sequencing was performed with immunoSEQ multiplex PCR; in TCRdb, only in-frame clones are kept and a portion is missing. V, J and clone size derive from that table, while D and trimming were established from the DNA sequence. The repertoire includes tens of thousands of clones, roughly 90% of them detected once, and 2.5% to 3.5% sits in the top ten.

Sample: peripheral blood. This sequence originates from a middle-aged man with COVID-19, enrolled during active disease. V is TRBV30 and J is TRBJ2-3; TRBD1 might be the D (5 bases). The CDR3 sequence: CAWSRDSPDTQYF. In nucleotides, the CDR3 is TGTGCCTGGAGTCGCGACAGCCCAGATACGCAGTATTTT.